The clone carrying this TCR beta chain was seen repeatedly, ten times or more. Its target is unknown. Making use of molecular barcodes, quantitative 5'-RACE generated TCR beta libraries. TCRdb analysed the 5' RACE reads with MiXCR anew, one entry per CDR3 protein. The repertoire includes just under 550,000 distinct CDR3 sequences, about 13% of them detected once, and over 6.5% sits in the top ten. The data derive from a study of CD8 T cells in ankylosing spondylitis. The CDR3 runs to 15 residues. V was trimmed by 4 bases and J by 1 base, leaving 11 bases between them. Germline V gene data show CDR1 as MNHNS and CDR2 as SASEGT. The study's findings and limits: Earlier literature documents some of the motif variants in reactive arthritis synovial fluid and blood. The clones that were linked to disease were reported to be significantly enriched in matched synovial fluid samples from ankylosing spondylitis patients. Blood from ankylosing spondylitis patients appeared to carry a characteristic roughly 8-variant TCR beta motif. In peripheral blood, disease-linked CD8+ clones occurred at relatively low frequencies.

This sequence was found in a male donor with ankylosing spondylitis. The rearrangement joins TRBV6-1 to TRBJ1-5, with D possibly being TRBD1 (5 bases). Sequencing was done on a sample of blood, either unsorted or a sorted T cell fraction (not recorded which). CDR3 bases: TGTGCCAGCAGTGCTATGGGGCAGAGCAATCAGCCCCAGCATTTT. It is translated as CASSAMGQSNQPQHF.